The next 24 T cell receptor beta chains were all read from a single sample in a study of T-cell memory formation after mild COVID-19. TCRdb reprocessed the 5' RACE reads via MiXCR and lists one record per CDR3 protein. The data hold around 300,000 distinct CDR3 sequences, with roughly a fifth observed a single time. The specimen sequenced was PBMCs or a T cell subset sorted from them (not recorded which). All receptors derive from a man between 18 and 35 years old who had mild COVID-19 (a few samples of this study predate the infection). Cell type and time point are not known.

V and J are TRBV6-5 and TRBJ2-1, with 10 bases aligning to TRBD2. V lost 0 bases to trimming and J lost 0 bases; unmatched junction nucleotides: 5. The CDR3 spans 18 residues. Germline V CDR1 and CDR2: MNHEY, SVGAGI. CDR3 DNA: TGTGCCAGCAGTTACTCGGTTAGCGGGGGGAACTCCTACAATGAGCAGTTCTTC. It is translated as CASSYSVSGGNSYNEQFF.

The table lists this clonotype with a few counts. The chain has TRBV5-1 and TRBJ1-1, with D possibly matching TRBD1 (5 bases). Germline values: CDR1 SGHRS, CDR2 YFSETQ. The V end lost 0 bases, the J end lost 2 bases, and 11 bases lay between the germline ends. This CDR3 is 15 amino acids long. The CDR3 sequence is CASSLVVGANTEAFF. CDR3 DNA sequence: TGCGCCAGCAGCTTGGTTGTCGGGGCTAACACTGAAGCTTTCTTT.

This clonotype has a handful of counts. V is TRBV20-1 and J is TRBJ2-3, with D possibly being TRBD1 (6 bases). The CDR3 runs 14 residues. Germline V CDR1 and CDR2: DFQATT, SNEGSKA (reference sequence). V was trimmed by 5 bases and J by 2 bases, leaving 14 bases between them. Here the CDR3 reads CSAYRVGSTDTQYF. In nucleotides, the CDR3 is TGCAGTGCTTACAGGGTGGGTTCCACAGATACGCAGTATTTT.

This clonotype was seen just once. CDR3 nucleotides: TGTGCCAGCAGTTTATCGGGACAGGGGCGCTATCAGCCCCAGCATTTT. This encodes CASSLSGQGRYQPQHF. The V gene is TRBV27, the J gene TRBJ1-5; 10 nucleotides align to TRBD1. CDR1 MNHEY and CDR2 SMNVEV come from the germline V gene (reference sequence). The length of the CDR3 is 16 residues. Germline trimming cut 0 bases from V and 5 bases from J; bases unmatched to any gene: 4.

This clonotype was observed a handful of times. V gene TRBV10-3 combines with J gene TRBJ2-3; D not certain. Germline lookup yields CDR1 ENHRY and CDR2 SYGVKD. CDR3 size: 13 residues. Between the trimmed V and J ends, which lost 0 bases and 3 bases, there was a span of 4 bases. The CDR3 loop reads CAISESLTDTQYF. As DNA, the CDR3 is TGTGCCATCAGTGAGTCATTGACAGATACGCAGTATTTT.

The rearrangement uses TRBV6-5 and TRBJ1-6; D is possibly TRBD1 (5 bases). There are 13 residues in the CDR3. Deletions cut 10 bases from V and 7 bases from J, with 14 bases between. The V gene's germline CDR1 is MNHEY and CDR2 SVGAGI. The CDR3 loop is CATSPGVNSPLHF. The DNA for the CDR3 is TGTGCCACGTCCCCGGGGGTCAATTCACCCCTCCACTTT.

The chain couples TRBV2 to TRBJ1-1; D not resolved. Per germline, CDR1 SNHLY and CDR2 FYNNEI. The V end lost 9 bases, the J end lost 1 base, and 9 bases lay between the germline ends. The CDR3 extends over 12 amino acids. CDR3 nucleotide sequence: TGTGCCAGTCAGGTGGGGAACACTGAAGCTTTCTTT. This sequence encodes CASQVGNTEAFF.

The genes are TRBV6-1 and TRBJ2-3, with 7 bases that match TRBD2. The germline V gene encodes CDR1 MNHNS and CDR2 SASEGT. This CDR3 region has 14 residues. V shed 5 bases, J shed 4 bases, and the junction held 6 bases outside the gene matches. DNA for the CDR3: TGTGCCAGCAGTCTAGCGGAAGGCGCAGATACGCAGTATTTT. Protein: CASSLAEGADTQYF.

The chain is built from TRBV27 and TRBJ2-3; TRBD1 aligns across 7 bases. The CDR3 is made up of 15 amino acids. V lost 5 bases, J lost 3 bases, and 8 bases stayed unmatched. From germline, CDR1 is MNHEY and CDR2 SMNVEV (reference sequence). The chain's CDR3 is CASSPPGQWTDTQYF. DNA for the CDR3: TGTGCCAGCAGTCCCCCGGGACAGTGGACAGATACGCAGTATTTT.

The rearrangement links TRBV10-3 to TRBJ2-7, with a possible D match to TRBD1 (6 bases). Germline CDR1 and CDR2: ENHRY and SYGVKD. CDR3 length: 15 amino acids. Trimming left V 6 bases short and J 6 bases short, with 21 bases between. In DNA form, the CDR3 reads TGTGCCATCAGCATGACCGGGACAAACTACGCCGAGCAGTACTTC. This gives the protein CAISMTGTNYAEQYF.

The chain carries TRBV7-7 and TRBJ2-2, with 7 bases fitting TRBD1. This CDR3 comprises 15 residues. V shed 3 bases and J 2 bases; nucleotides not matched to a gene: 3. CDR1 and CDR2 (germline): SSHAT, FNYEAQ (reference sequence). The CDR3 nucleotides read TGTGCCAGCAGCTTCCGACAGGGAAACACCGGGGAGCTGTTTTTT. It translates to CASSFRQGNTGELFF. The whole variable domain, remainder taken from reference TRBV7-7 and TRBJ2-2, is GAGVSQSPRYKVTKRGQDVTLRCDPISSHATLYWYQQALGQGPEFLTYFNYEAQPDKSGLPSDRFSAERPEGSISTLTIQRTEQRDSAMYRCASSFRQGNTGELFFGEGSRLTVL.

The V gene is TRBV7-8, the J gene TRBJ2-1, with a weak D call TRBD2 (6 bases). V lost 5 bases and J 1 base, leaving 15 bases between the germline ends. CDR3 length: 16 residues. Germline CDR1 reads SGHVS; CDR2 reads FQNEAQ. The CDR3 DNA sequence: TGTGCCAGCAGCGGGCGGGACTCCGATTCCTACAATGAGCAGTTCTTC. Amino acids: CASSGRDSDSYNEQFF.

This clonotype showed up just a few times. V is TRBV5-1 and J is TRBJ1-2; D perhaps matches TRBD1 (5 bases). V was clipped by 0 bases and J by 7 bases, with 16 bases between them. There are 15 residues in the CDR3. Per the germline V gene, CDR1 is SGHRS and CDR2 is YFSETQ. The DNA of the CDR3 is TGCGCCAGCAGCTTGGCCACCACATCGGGGGGTGGCTACACCTTC. It is translated as CASSLATTSGGGYTF.

In its sample, this clonotype was seen a few times. The chain links TRBV29-1 to TRBJ2-3; D perhaps matches TRBD2 (7 bases). The CDR3 is made up of 15 amino acids. Trimming removed 1 base from V and 4 bases from J, with 15 bases in between. Germline assignment: CDR1 SQVTM and CDR2 ANQGSEA. CDR3 region: CSVEAGRGQPDTQYF. The CDR3 bases are TGCAGCGTTGAAGCTGGGCGGGGGCAACCAGATACGCAGTATTTT.

The chain carries TRBV15 and TRBJ2-6, with TRBD1 as a possible D gene (5 bases). Germline V gene sequence: CDR1 LNHNV, CDR2 YYDKDF (reference sequence). The CDR3 covers 15 residues. With 3 bases removed from V and 2 bases from J, the gap between germline ends came to 8 bases. The CDR3 bases are TGTGCCACCAGCAGCGACAGTACTGGGGCCAACGTCCTGACTTTC. This translates into CATSSDSTGANVLTF.

This rearrangement joins TRBV7-6 to TRBJ2-5; the match to TRBD2 covers 8 bases. CDR1 SGHVS and CDR2 FNYEAQ come from the germline V gene. V shed 3 bases, J shed 2 bases, and the junction held 8 bases outside the gene matches. The CDR3 has 16 amino acids. The CDR3 nucleotides read TGTGCCAGCAGCTTTGTCGGGGGGGTGGTTCAAGAGACCCAGTACTTC. Encoded protein: CASSFVGGVVQETQYF.

This clonotype was counted a few times. Here the CDR3 reads CASSQGSSGRSTDTQYF. DNA for the CDR3: TGCGCCAGCAGCCAAGGCTCCTCGGGGAGAAGCACAGATACGCAGTATTTT. The chain is built from TRBV4-1 and TRBJ2-3, with D perhaps TRBD2 (5 bases). The CDR3 runs to 17 residues. Per germline, CDR1 MGHRA and CDR2 YSYEKL. V lost 1 base, J lost 0 bases, and 14 bases lay in between.

This rearrangement joins TRBV4-1 to TRBJ2-7; TRBD1 is a possible D gene (5 bases). V lost 3 bases, J lost 5 bases, and 14 bases lay in between. Germline-derived CDR1 and CDR2 are MGHRA and YSYEKL. The CDR3 runs to 14 residues. CDR3 sequence: CASSHSLGRHEQYF. The CDR3 region has the DNA TGCGCCAGCAGCCACTCCTTGGGGCGCCACGAGCAGTACTTC.

At least ten counts were recorded for this clonotype. The chain carries TRBV10-3 and TRBJ2-7; D remains ambiguous. CDR3 size: 13 residues. V dropped 10 bases and J dropped 1 base, with 14 bases sitting between them. The V gene's germline CDR1 is ENHRY and CDR2 SYGVKD. CDR3 DNA sequence: TGTGCCACCCGGGCTACCCTATCCTACGAGCAGTACTTC. It specifies CATRATLSYEQYF.

This chain uses TRBV11-2 with TRBJ2-2, with 16 bases aligning to TRBD2. Unmatched junction bases numbered 11, after V lost 5 bases and J lost 5 bases. Germline lookup yields CDR1 SGHAT and CDR2 FQNNGV. The CDR3 is 19 residues long. CDR3: CASSRGLAGGPVETGELFF. CDR3 DNA: TGTGCCAGCAGCCGGGGACTAGCGGGGGGGCCGGTGGAGACCGGGGAGCTGTTTTTT.

This chain uses TRBV28 with TRBJ2-1, with 9 positions matching TRBD1. Losses at the gene ends were 7 bases for V and 6 bases for J; bases not matched to a gene: 7. The CDR3 is 14 amino acids. CDR1 is MDHEN, CDR2 SYDVKM, per germline. The DNA for the CDR3 is TGTGCCAGCATTTCGGGACAGGGTGGCAATGAGCAGTTCTTC. The encoded protein is CASISGQGGNEQFF.

This clonotype was found once. V is TRBV12-3 or TRBV12-4 and J is TRBJ1-1, with D uncertain. The CDR3 sequence is 15 residues long. Trimming stripped 6 bases from V and 2 bases from J, with 16 bases between. CDR3 nucleotide sequence: TGTGCCAGCAGCCCGGCGGGAGAACTAAACACTGAAGCTTTCTTT. Amino acid sequence: CASSPAGELNTEAFF.

The chain employs TRBV4-2 and TRBJ2-1; 8 nucleotides line up with TRBD2. V lost 1 base, J lost 7 bases, and 3 bases stayed unmatched. The germline CDR1 and CDR2 sequences are LGHNA and YNFKEQ. This CDR3 contains 14 residues. The CDR3 loop reads CASSQAGGRNEQFF. The CDR3 DNA reads as TGTGCCAGCAGCCAAGCGGGGGGGCGAAATGAGCAGTTCTTC.

This clonotype was recorded a few times. The chain is built from TRBV12-3 or TRBV12-4 and TRBJ2-5; D gene uncertain. CDR3 length: 15 amino acids. The V end lost 4 bases, the J end lost 0 bases, and 12 bases lay between the germline ends. Here the CDR3 DNA reads TGTGCCAGCAGTTCCCCCCCCTGGAACCAAGAGACCCAGTACTTC. It yields the protein CASSSPPWNQETQYF.